The 27 T cell receptor beta chains below all came from one sample that was sequenced in a study of T-cell memory formation after mild COVID-19. From the 5' RACE reads, TCRdb called clonotypes with MiXCR, one entry per CDR3 protein. The sample yields about 320,000 distinct CDR3 sequences, 14% seen once. The sample comprised PBMCs or a T cell subset sorted from them (not recorded which). All receptors derive from a man aged 18 to 30 who had mild COVID-19 (a few samples of this study predate the infection). Cell type and time point are not known.

This clonotype was recorded a few times. This sequence joins TRBV11-2 and TRBJ1-2, with 10 bases that match TRBD1. CDR1 is SGHAT, CDR2 FQNNGV, per germline. V shed 3 bases, J shed 8 bases, and the junction held 12 bases outside the gene matches. The CDR3 consists of 16 residues. CDR3 region: CASSFKPTGGIEGYTF. In DNA, the CDR3 is TGTGCCAGCAGCTTCAAGCCGACAGGGGGCATTGAGGGCTACACCTTC. Using reference TRBV11-2 and TRBJ1-2 for the parts outside the CDR3, the full variable domain is EAGVAQSPRYKIIEKRQSVAFWCNPISGHATLYWYQQILGQGPKLLIQFQNNGVVDDSQLPKDRFSAERLKGVDSTLKIQPAKLEDSAVYLCASSFKPTGGIEGYTFGSGTRLTVV.

The DNA of the CDR3 is TGCGCCAGCAGCGCCCTCCTGGGGGGGGCATCATACAATGAGCAGTTCTTC. Translated: CASSALLGGASYNEQFF. V gene TRBV5-1 combines with J gene TRBJ2-1; tentative D call: TRBD2 (7 bases). Germline CDR1 SGHRS, CDR2 YFSETQ. There are 17 residues in the CDR3. The V and J ends lost 4 bases and 4 bases respectively, with 21 bases between them. Full variable domain (outside the CDR3, taken from reference TRBV5-1 and TRBJ2-1): KAGVTQTPRYLIKTRGQQVTLSCSPISGHRSVSWYQQTPGQGLQFLFEYFSETQRNKGNFPGRFSGRQFSNSRSEMNVSTLELGDSALYLCASSALLGGASYNEQFFGPGTRLTVL.

Only a few counts were recorded for this clonotype. The V and J genes are TRBV12-3 or TRBV12-4 and TRBJ2-1, with D perhaps TRBD1 (6 bases). The CDR3 runs to 13 residues. Trimming stripped 6 bases from V and 4 bases from J, with 10 bases between. The CDR3 DNA is TGTGCCAGCAGACTAACAGGGTACAATGAGCAGTTCTTC. It is translated as CASRLTGYNEQFF.

This clonotype turned up a few times. The rearrangement links TRBV11-2 to TRBJ2-3, with 8 nucleotides matching TRBD1. Unmatched junction bases numbered 9, after V lost 4 bases and J lost 0 bases. The CDR3 totals 17 residues. Germline CDR1 and CDR2: SGHAT and FQNNGV. The CDR3 DNA sequence: TGTGCCAGCAGCTACTCCAGACAGGGGATCAGCACAGATACGCAGTATTTT. It yields the protein CASSYSRQGISTDTQYF.

The rearrangement joins TRBV4-3 to TRBJ2-3; 14 bases align to TRBD2. From germline, CDR1 is LGHNA and CDR2 YSLEER. The CDR3 is 17 residues long. Losses at the gene ends were 1 base for V and 4 bases for J; bases not matched to a gene: 4. The CDR3 nucleotides are TGCGCCAGCAGCCAAGGACTAGCGGGGGGGCCTGCAGATACGCAGTATTTT. It yields the protein CASSQGLAGGPADTQYF.

Only a few counts were recorded for this clonotype. The chain links TRBV20-1 to TRBJ2-3, with 9 bases matching TRBD1. The trim removed 2 bases at V and 4 bases at J, leaving 7 bases unmatched. Germline loops: CDR1 DFQATT, CDR2 SNEGSKA (reference sequence). The CDR3 loop spans 15 amino acids. CDR3 DNA sequence: TGCAGTGCTAGACCCGGGACAGGGAATCCAGATACGCAGTATTTT. The encoded protein is CSARPGTGNPDTQYF.

This clonotype has a handful of counts. The chain has TRBV29-1 and TRBJ1-5; TRBD1 matches 8 bases. The germline V gene has CDR1 SQVTM and CDR2 ANQGSEA. V dropped 6 bases and J dropped 11; count of bases not matched to a gene: 9. CDR3 length: 12 amino acids. CDR3 in amino acids: CSVVTGGRAQHF. CDR3 DNA: TGCAGCGTAGTTACAGGGGGAAGGGCCCAGCATTTT.

In this sample, this clonotype turned up a few times. The CDR3 bases are TGTGCCAGCAGCTTACCAAATACGCAGTATTTT. Protein product: CASSLPNTQYF. The chain carries TRBV7-9 and TRBJ2-3; D is unclear. CDR1 is SEHNR and CDR2 is FQNEAQ in the germline V gene (reference sequence). The CDR3 spans 11 residues. The V gene lost 2 bases and the J gene lost 7 bases, with 4 bases spanning the gap. The full variable domain, rest sourced from reference TRBV7-9 and TRBJ2-3, is DTGVSQNPRHKITKRGQNVTFRCDPISEHNRLYWYRQTLGQGPEFLTYFQNEAQLEKSRLLSDRFSAERPKGSFSTLEIQRTEQGDSAMYLCASSLPNTQYFGPGTRLTVL.

The chain is built from TRBV5-1 and TRBJ2-1; TRBD2 is a possible D gene (6 bases). Germline V gene lookup returns CDR1 SGHRS and CDR2 YFSETQ. This CDR3 has 14 residues. Trimming shortened V by 4 bases and J by 0 bases, and 8 bases separated the two germline ends. In nucleotides, the CDR3 is TGCGCCAGCAGCATAGCGGTCTCCTACAATGAGCAGTTCTTC. This translates into CASSIAVSYNEQFF.

The CDR3 sequence is CASSEASGGLGEQYF. Here the CDR3 DNA reads TGTGCCAGCAGTGAAGCGTCAGGGGGATTGGGAGAGCAGTACTTC. The chain couples TRBV6-1 to TRBJ2-7; 7 nucleotides match TRBD1. Germline lookup yields CDR1 MNHNS and CDR2 SASEGT. Unmatched junction bases numbered 9, after V lost 0 bases and J lost 7 bases. The CDR3 runs to 15 residues.

The sample holds a few counts of this clonotype. The V gene is TRBV20-1, the J gene TRBJ2-5; TRBD1 or TRBD2 may be the D gene (5 bases each). Germline values: CDR1 DFQATT, CDR2 SNEGSKA (reference sequence). The V end lost 3 bases, the J end lost 2 bases, and 13 bases lay between the germline ends. The CDR3 sequence is 14 residues long. The CDR3 DNA follows: TGCAGTGCTAGGGGACCCGGAAGGCAAGAGACCCAGTACTTC. This encodes CSARGPGRQETQYF.

This clonotype occurred a few times. This sequence joins TRBV5-1 and TRBJ1-2; D might be TRBD1 (5 bases). V lost 6 bases, J lost 0 bases, and 36 bases lay in between. CDR3 length: 22 amino acids. Germline values: CDR1 SGHRS, CDR2 YFSETQ. CDR3 nucleotide sequence: TGCGCCAGCAACCCTGGAGGGGTCCTCCAGCCCCACCGTCGACTCTCTAACTATGGCTACACCTTC. The encoded protein is CASNPGGVLQPHRRLSNYGYTF.

This clonotype was recorded many times. The chain has TRBV18 and TRBJ2-1; D is unresolved. V was clipped by 5 bases and J by 10 bases, with 12 bases between them. The CDR3 contains 12 residues. From germline, CDR1 is KGHSH and CDR2 LQKENI. For the CDR3, the DNA is TGTGCCAGCTCAAGGTGGGGTCGAGAGCAGTTCTTC. It encodes CASSRWGREQFF.

The table lists this clonotype with many counts. The rearrangement joins TRBV5-1 to TRBJ1-5, with a tentative D call TRBD1 (6 bases). Trimming left V 0 bases short and J 3 bases short, with 10 bases between. Per the germline V gene, CDR1 is SGHRS and CDR2 is YFSETQ. CDR3 length: 15 amino acids. The chain's CDR3 is CASSLDGQINQPQHF. The CDR3 DNA reads as TGCGCCAGCAGCTTGGATGGACAGATCAATCAGCCCCAGCATTTT. Full variable domain (outside the CDR3, taken from reference TRBV5-1 and TRBJ1-5): KAGVTQTPRYLIKTRGQQVTLSCSPISGHRSVSWYQQTPGQGLQFLFEYFSETQRNKGNFPGRFSGRQFSNSRSEMNVSTLELGDSALYLCASSLDGQINQPQHFGDGTRLSIL.

V usage is TRBV29-1 and J usage is TRBJ1-3; a weak D match, TRBD1 (5 bases). Trimming stripped 2 bases from V and 0 bases from J, with 14 bases between. The CDR3 extends over 16 amino acids. Per germline, CDR1 SQVTM and CDR2 ANQGSEA. The CDR3 reads CSVESMGLSSGNTIYF. The CDR3 nucleotides are TGCAGCGTTGAATCTATGGGACTCAGCTCTGGAAACACCATATATTTT.

The sample holds a few counts of this clonotype. This chain uses TRBV5-1 with TRBJ2-3, with 9 bases identical to TRBD2. J was trimmed by 4 bases and V by 1 base; bases with no gene match: 7. The CDR3 contains 16 residues. From germline, CDR1 is SGHRS and CDR2 YFSETQ. CDR3 in DNA: TGCGCCAGCAGCTTGAGCGGGGGGACCCTTCCAGATACGCAGTATTTT. Its protein product is CASSLSGGTLPDTQYF.

This rearrangement joins TRBV29-1 to TRBJ1-3, with D possibly matching TRBD1 (6 bases). V lost 5 bases, J lost 0 bases, and 8 bases lay in between. CDR1 and CDR2 from the germline V gene are SQVTM and ANQGSEA. The CDR3 extends over 13 amino acids. The DNA of the CDR3 is TGCAGCGTTTGGGGGCACTCTGGAAACACCATATATTTT. Translation: CSVWGHSGNTIYF.

The genes are TRBV7-3 and TRBJ2-1; D possibly uses TRBD1 or TRBD2 (5 bases each). The CDR3 loop spans 16 amino acids. Looked up from germline, CDR1 is SGHTA and CDR2 is FQGTGA. The ends were cut back, 4 bases at V and 0 bases at J, with 13 bases in the middle. The CDR3 DNA is TGTGCCAGCAGCTCCTCCGGGGCCAGCTCCTACAATGAGCAGTTCTTC. Its translation: CASSSSGASSYNEQFF.

This clonotype was counted only a few times. The chain uses TRBV20-1 and TRBJ2-4, with a tentative D call TRBD2 (5 bases). The CDR3 consists of 17 residues. Deletions cut 5 bases from V and 0 bases from J, with 20 bases between. CDR1 and CDR2 from the germline V gene are DFQATT and SNEGSKA (reference sequence). The CDR3, as DNA: TGCAGTGCTCGTCCCGCCGAGGGTCAAATAGCCAAAAACATTCAGTACTTC. Translating it yields CSARPAEGQIAKNIQYF.

A few counts support this clonotype. This chain joins TRBV28 and TRBJ1-4; D not certain. From germline, CDR1 is MDHEN and CDR2 SYDVKM. CDR3 length: 12 amino acids. V lost 7 bases and J 5 bases, leaving 8 bases between the germline ends. Here the CDR3 reads CASTEQNEKLFF. CDR3 coding DNA: TGTGCCAGCACAGAACAGAATGAAAAACTGTTTTTT.

V gene TRBV6-4 combines with J gene TRBJ2-6, with 8 bases that match TRBD1. CDR3 size: 18 residues. The junction had 8 bases not matched to a gene; V was cut back by 2 bases and J by 2 bases. Germline CDR1 and CDR2: MRHNA and SNTAGT. CDR3 region: CASSDRQGASAGANVLTF. The CDR3 coding sequence is TGTGCCAGCAGTGACCGGCAGGGGGCTTCGGCTGGGGCCAACGTCCTGACTTTC.

Only a few counts were recorded for this clonotype. V gene TRBV7-2 combines with J gene TRBJ2-2; D possibly corresponds to TRBD2 (5 bases). The germline V and J ends were trimmed by 4 bases and 3 bases, with 15 bases remaining between them. Germline CDR1 is SGHTA and CDR2 is FQGNSA. This CDR3 is built from 16 residues. The DNA of the CDR3 is TGTGCCAGCAGCTACTCCCTGCGGGTAGACACCGGGGAGCTGTTTTTT. Encoded protein: CASSYSLRVDTGELFF.

This clonotype was seen a handful of times. The V gene is TRBV7-8, the J gene TRBJ1-5, with a tentative D call TRBD1 (5 bases). Trimming took 2 bases from V and 3 from J, leaving 14 bases between them. The CDR3 is 16 residues long. Germline-derived CDR1 and CDR2 are SGHVS and FQNEAQ. The CDR3 sequence is CASSLRGRQSNQPQHF. The CDR3 bases are TGTGCCAGCAGCTTACGGGGGAGACAATCCAATCAGCCCCAGCATTTT.

The rearrangement links TRBV20-1 to TRBJ1-1, with D uncertain. There are 13 residues in the CDR3. CDR1 is DFQATT and CDR2 is SNEGSKA in the germline V gene (reference sequence). Trimming pared 2 bases from V and 1 base from J, leaving 8 bases between. The CDR3 nucleotides are TGCAGTGCTAGATTTTCAGGGAACACTGAAGCTTTCTTT. Its translation is CSARFSGNTEAFF.

The V and J genes are TRBV20-1 and TRBJ1-1; maybe TRBD1 (5 bases). The germline V and J ends were trimmed by 4 bases and 0 bases, with 12 bases remaining between them. The CDR3 loop spans 14 amino acids. The germline V gene encodes CDR1 DFQATT and CDR2 SNEGSKA (reference sequence). The CDR3 loop is CSAKRGSMNTEAFF. In nucleotides, the CDR3 is TGCAGTGCTAAACGGGGCTCAATGAACACTGAAGCTTTCTTT.

This clonotype came up many times. The chain employs TRBV29-1 and TRBJ2-2, with 10 bases that match TRBD1. Germline trimming cut 7 bases from V and 4 bases from J; bases unmatched to any gene: 3. The CDR3 totals 13 residues. Germline CDR1 reads SQVTM; CDR2 reads ANQGSEA. The DNA of the CDR3 is TGCAGCGGACAGGGGGCGGCCACCGGGGAGCTGTTTTTT. Its protein is CSGQGAATGELFF.

V and J are TRBV28 and TRBJ1-5; no definite D call. Trimming removed 3 bases from V and 0 bases from J, with 9 bases in between. Germline loops: CDR1 MDHEN, CDR2 SYDVKM. The CDR3 consists of 15 residues. For the CDR3, the DNA is TGTGCCAGCAGTTTTCGGGGTTCTAGCAATCAGCCCCAGCATTTT. This translates into CASSFRGSSNQPQHF.